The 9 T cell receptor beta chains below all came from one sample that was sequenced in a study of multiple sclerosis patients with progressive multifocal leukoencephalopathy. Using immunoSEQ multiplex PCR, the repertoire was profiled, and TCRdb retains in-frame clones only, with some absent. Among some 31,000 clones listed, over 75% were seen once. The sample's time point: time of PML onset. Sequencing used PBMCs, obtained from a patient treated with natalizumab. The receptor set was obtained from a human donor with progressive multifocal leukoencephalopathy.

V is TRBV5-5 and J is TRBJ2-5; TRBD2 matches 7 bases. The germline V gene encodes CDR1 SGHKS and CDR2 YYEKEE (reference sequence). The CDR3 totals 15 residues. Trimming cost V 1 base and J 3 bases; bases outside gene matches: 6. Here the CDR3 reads CASSLYAGVKETQYF. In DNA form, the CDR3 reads TGTGCCAGCAGCTTGTACGCGGGAGTGAAAGAGACCCAGTACTTC.

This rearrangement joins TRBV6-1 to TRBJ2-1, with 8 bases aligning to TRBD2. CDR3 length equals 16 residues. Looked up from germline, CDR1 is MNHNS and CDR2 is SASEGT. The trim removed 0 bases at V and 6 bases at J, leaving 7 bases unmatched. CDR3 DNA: TGTGCCAGCAGTGAAGCGCTCGCGGGAGGTCCCAATGAGCAGTTCTTC. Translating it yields CASSEALAGGPNEQFF.

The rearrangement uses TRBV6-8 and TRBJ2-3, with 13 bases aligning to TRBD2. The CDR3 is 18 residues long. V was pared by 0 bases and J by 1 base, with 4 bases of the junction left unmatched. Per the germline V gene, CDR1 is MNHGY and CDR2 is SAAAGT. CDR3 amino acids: CASSYSGLAGVCTDTQYF. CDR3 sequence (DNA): TGTGCCAGCAGTTACTCCGGACTAGCGGGAGTTTGCACAGATACGCAGTATTTT.

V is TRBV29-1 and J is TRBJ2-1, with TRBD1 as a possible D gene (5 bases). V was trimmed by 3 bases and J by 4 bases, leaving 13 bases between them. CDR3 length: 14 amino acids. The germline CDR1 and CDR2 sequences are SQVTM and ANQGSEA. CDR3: CSVERQLKYNEQFF. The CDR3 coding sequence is TGCAGCGTTGAGAGACAGCTAAAATACAATGAGCAGTTCTTC.

CDR3 bases: TGTGCCAGCAGCTTGCCCTCCACAGATACGCAGTATTTT. Encoded protein: CASSLPSTDTQYF. The chain combines TRBV5-8 with TRBJ2-3, with no clear D. The CDR3 covers 13 residues. V was shortened by 1 base and J by 2 bases, with 5 bases between the two germline ends. Germline CDR1 reads SGHTS; CDR2 reads YDEGEE.

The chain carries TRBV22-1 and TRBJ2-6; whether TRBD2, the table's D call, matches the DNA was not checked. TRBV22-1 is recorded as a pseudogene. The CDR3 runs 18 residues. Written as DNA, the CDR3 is TGTCCTGGGAGCCCATATCGAAGCGAACAAAGTCGGGCCAACGTCCTGACTTTC. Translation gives CPGSPYRSEQSRANVLTF.

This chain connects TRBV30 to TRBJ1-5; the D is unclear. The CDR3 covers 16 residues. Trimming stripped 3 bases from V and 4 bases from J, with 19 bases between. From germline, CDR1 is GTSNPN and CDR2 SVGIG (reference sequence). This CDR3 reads CAWSAAAEVLNQPQHF. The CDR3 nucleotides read TGTGCCTGGAGCGCTGCGGCAGAAGTTCTTAATCAGCCCCAGCATTTT.

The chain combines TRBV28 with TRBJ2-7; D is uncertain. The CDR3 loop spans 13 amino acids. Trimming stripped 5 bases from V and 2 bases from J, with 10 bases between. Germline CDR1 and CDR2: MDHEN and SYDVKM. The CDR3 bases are TGTGCCAGCAGTGCCCCCAATACCTACGAGCAGTACTTC. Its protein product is CASSAPNTYEQYF.

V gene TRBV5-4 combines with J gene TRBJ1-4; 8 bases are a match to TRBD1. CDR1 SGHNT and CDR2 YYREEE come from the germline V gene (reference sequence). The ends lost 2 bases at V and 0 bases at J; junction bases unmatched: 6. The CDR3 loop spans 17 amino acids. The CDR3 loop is CASSLRTGFTTNEKLFF. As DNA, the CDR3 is TGTGCCAGCAGCTTAAGGACAGGGTTTACAACTAATGAAAAACTGTTTTTT.